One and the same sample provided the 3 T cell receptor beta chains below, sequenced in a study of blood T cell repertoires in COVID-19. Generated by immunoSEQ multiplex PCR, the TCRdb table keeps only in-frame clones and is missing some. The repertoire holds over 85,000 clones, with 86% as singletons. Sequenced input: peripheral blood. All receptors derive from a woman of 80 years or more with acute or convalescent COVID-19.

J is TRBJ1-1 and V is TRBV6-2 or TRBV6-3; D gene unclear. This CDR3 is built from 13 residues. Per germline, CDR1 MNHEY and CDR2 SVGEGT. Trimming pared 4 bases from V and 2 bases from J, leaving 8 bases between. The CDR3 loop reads CASSSMRNTEAFF. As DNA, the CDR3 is TGTGCCAGCAGTTCGATGAGAAACACTGAAGCTTTCTTT.

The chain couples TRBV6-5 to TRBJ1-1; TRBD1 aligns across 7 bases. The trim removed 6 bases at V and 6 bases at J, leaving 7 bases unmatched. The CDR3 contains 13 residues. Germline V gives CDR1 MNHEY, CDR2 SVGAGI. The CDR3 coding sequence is TGTGCCAGCAGACCGGGACAGAGCCCTGAAGCTTTCTTT. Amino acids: CASRPGQSPEAFF.

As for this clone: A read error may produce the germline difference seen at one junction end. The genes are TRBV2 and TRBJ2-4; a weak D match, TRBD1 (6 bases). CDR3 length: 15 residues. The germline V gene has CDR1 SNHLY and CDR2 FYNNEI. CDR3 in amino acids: CASSGTDSSKNIQYF. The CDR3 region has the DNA TGTGCCAGCAGTGGGACGGACAGCTCCAAAAACATTCAGTACTTT.